Presented here are 19 T cell receptor beta chains from one specimen sequenced in a study of shared clonotypes between healthy human individuals. Profiled with immunoSEQ multiplex PCR; TCRdb holds only in-frame clones, not every one. The table includes about 320,000 clones, roughly 84% detected once. Sequenced material: memory CD8+ T cells sorted from blood. Indicated subset: CD45RO+ cells pooled with CCR7-negative TemRA cells. Receptors were obtained from a man between 18 and 35 years old in good health.

The gene calls are TRBV21-1 and TRBJ1-6; the DNA was not used to check the table's D call, TRBD1. TRBV21-1 is an annotated pseudogene. The CDR3 runs 16 residues. The DNA for the CDR3 is TGTGCCAGCAGCCGAAACGGGAAGGGGGCGAATTCACCCCTCCACTTT. Its translation: CASSRNGKGANSPLHF.

The chain couples TRBV9 to TRBJ2-7, with TRBD2 matching over 7 bases. Germline loops: CDR1 SGDLS, CDR2 YYNGEE. V trimming: 0 bases; J trimming: 3 bases; junction bases outside the gene matches: 6. The CDR3 consists of 15 residues. The DNA for the CDR3 is TGTGCCAGCAGCGTAGGGTGGGAGGGATTCTACGAGCAGTACTTC. It yields the protein CASSVGWEGFYEQYF.

This clone was seen a single time. The chain couples TRBV4-1 to TRBJ1-2; D ambiguous. Germline V gives CDR1 MGHRA, CDR2 YSYEKL. The CDR3 sequence is 15 residues long. V was clipped by 1 base and J by 1 base, with 10 bases between them. Here the CDR3 reads CASSQGPSVNYGYTF. In DNA, the CDR3 is TGCGCCAGCAGCCAAGGGCCTTCAGTTAACTATGGCTACACCTTC.

This clone appeared a single time. This sample also contains other DNA sequences that code for the same CDR3. The V gene is TRBV2, the J gene TRBJ2-5; 8 nucleotides line up with TRBD2. Unmatched junction bases numbered 9, after V lost 4 bases and J lost 5 bases. Germline loops: CDR1 SNHLY, CDR2 FYNNEI. The CDR3 sequence is 15 residues long. The CDR3 bases are TGTGCCAGCAGTGGAGAAGCGGGAGCTTGGGAGACCCAGTACTTC. Protein product: CASSGEAGAWETQYF.

The gene calls are TRBV10-3 and TRBJ2-5; tentatively, D is TRBD1 or TRBD2 (7 bases each). The CDR3 sequence is 17 residues long. The V end lost 2 bases, the J end lost 3 bases, and 19 bases lay between the germline ends. Per germline, CDR1 ENHRY and CDR2 SYGVKD. The DNA of the CDR3 is TGTGCCATCAGTGAGAGACTAGCCCAACAGGGGAAAGAGACCCAGTACTTC. Its translation is CAISERLAQQGKETQYF.

The chain couples TRBV11-2 to TRBJ1-3, with D hard to call. Germline-derived CDR1 and CDR2 are SGHAT and FQNNGV. V lost 2 bases to trimming and J lost 0 bases, with 11 bases between them. This CDR3 contains 16 residues. CDR3 nucleotides: TGTGCCAGCAGCTTATGGGAAGAAACCTCTGGAAACACCATATATTTT. Translated, it gives CASSLWEETSGNTIYF.

This chain uses TRBV10-1 with TRBJ1-3; 9 bases line up with TRBD1. The length of the CDR3 is 17 residues. Germline loops: CDR1 WNHNN, CDR2 SYGVQD (reference sequence). The junction had 4 bases not matched to a gene; V was cut back by 0 bases and J by 1 base. CDR3 DNA sequence: TGCGCCAGCAGTGAGTCGAGGACAGGGGATTCTGGAAACACCATATATTTT. Protein product: CASSESRTGDSGNTIYF.

The chain is built from TRBV7-9 and TRBJ2-7; 7 positions agree with TRBD2. Unmatched junction bases numbered 5, after V lost 1 base and J lost 5 bases. In germline, CDR1 is SEHNR, CDR2 FQNEAQ (reference sequence). The CDR3 runs 14 residues. The CDR3 sequence: CASSLVSAGDEQYF. In nucleotides, the CDR3 is TGTGCCAGCAGCTTAGTCTCCGCGGGGGACGAGCAGTACTTC.

This clone appeared a single time. The chain recombines TRBV20-1 with TRBJ1-2; D is unclear. V lost 8 bases and J 5 bases, leaving 9 bases between the germline ends. This CDR3 contains 10 residues. The germline V gene has CDR1 DFQATT and CDR2 SNEGSKA (reference sequence). This chain's CDR3 is CSPRDYGYTF. The CDR3 DNA sequence: TGCAGTCCCCGAGATTATGGCTACACCTTC.

V gene TRBV6-6 combines with J gene TRBJ2-3, with D tentatively TRBD2 (6 bases). V lost 7 bases and J 6 bases, leaving 20 bases between the germline ends. CDR1 and CDR2 from the germline V gene are MNHNY and SVGAGI (reference sequence). This CDR3 contains 15 residues. The DNA of the CDR3 is TGTGCCAGCACTAAAAGGGACTCCCAGGCCGATACGCAGTATTTT. Its translation is CASTKRDSQADTQYF.

This clone was seen more than once but under ten times. J is TRBJ1-1 and V is TRBV19; D is uncertain. Per the germline V gene, CDR1 is LNHDA and CDR2 is SQIVND (reference sequence). Trimming removed 6 bases from V and 3 bases from J, with 11 bases in between. CDR3 length equals 13 residues. DNA for the CDR3: TGTGCCAGTAGCCTAACGGGGTACACTGAAGCTTTCTTT. Protein: CASSLTGYTEAFF.

The V call is TRBV4-1, the J call TRBJ1-2, with TRBD1 matching over 8 bases. V lost 4 bases and J lost 4; bases outside the gene matches: 8. Per germline, CDR1 MGHRA and CDR2 YSYEKL. This CDR3 contains 15 residues. The DNA for the CDR3 is TGCGCCAGCAGCCGAAGTTTGGGACAGGTCTATGGCTACACCTTC. This encodes CASSRSLGQVYGYTF.

This clone has only a few counts. The V call is TRBV28, the J call TRBJ1-1, with D possibly being TRBD1 (6 bases). Germline V lookup: CDR1 MDHEN, CDR2 SYDVKM. Deletions cut 1 base from V and 1 base from J, with 7 bases between. This CDR3 is built from 14 residues. The CDR3 DNA reads as TGTGCCAGCAGTTTATCCAGGGGGAACACTGAAGCTTTCTTT. Its translation is CASSLSRGNTEAFF.

The sample holds a few counts of this clone. This same CDR3 is encoded by further DNA sequences in the sample. The chain links TRBV5-1 to TRBJ1-1; D might be TRBD1 (5 bases). The CDR3 loop spans 14 amino acids. The V gene's germline CDR1 is SGHRS and CDR2 YFSETQ. V was cut by 4 bases and J by 2 bases, with 12 bases left in between. CDR3 nucleotides: TGCGCCAGCAGCCGTACGGGGGTTAACACTGAAGCTTTCTTT. Amino acids: CASSRTGVNTEAFF.

This chain joins TRBV4-1 and TRBJ2-2; perhaps TRBD1 as D (6 bases). The length of the CDR3 is 17 residues. Germline V gene data show CDR1 as MGHRA and CDR2 as YSYEKL. Trimming shortened V by 4 bases and J by 4 bases, and 19 bases separated the two germline ends. The CDR3 spells CASSPRNQGRTTGELFF. In DNA, the CDR3 is TGCGCCAGCAGCCCGCGAAATCAGGGGCGGACCACCGGGGAGCTGTTTTTT.

The chain employs TRBV7-9 and TRBJ2-7; 7 bases map to TRBD2. The CDR3 sequence is 14 residues long. In germline, CDR1 is SEHNR, CDR2 FQNEAQ (reference sequence). Losses at the gene ends were 5 bases for V and 3 bases for J; bases not matched to a gene: 7. CDR3 sequence reads: CASSPRTSYYEQYF. The CDR3, as DNA: TGTGCCAGCAGCCCCCGGACTAGTTACTACGAGCAGTACTTC.

The table lists this clone with a count of one. This chain uses TRBV30 with TRBJ1-2; no definite D call. CDR3 length: 13 residues. V was cut by 4 bases and J by 8 bases, with 17 bases left in between. Germline assignment: CDR1 GTSNPN and CDR2 SVGIG (reference sequence). The CDR3 DNA is TGTGCCTGGACTAGCCGGGAGACCGGGGGCTACACCTTC. This translates into CAWTSRETGGYTF. Looking up the rest from reference TRBV30 and TRBJ1-2 gives the full variable domain: SQTIHQWPATLVQPVGSPLSLECTVEGTSNPNLYWYRQAAGRGLQLLFYSVGIGQISSEVPQNLSASRPQDRQFILSSKKLLLSDSGFYLCAWTSRETGGYTFGSGTRLTVV.

This clone showed up just once. Distinct nucleotide sequences in the sample also encode this CDR3. The CDR3 sequence is CAWSPTTQGRYEQYF. The DNA of the CDR3 is TGTGCCTGGAGTCCGACGACACAGGGCAGGTACGAGCAGTACTTC. This rearrangement joins TRBV30 to TRBJ2-7, with D perhaps matching TRBD1 (6 bases). V lost 2 bases, J lost 4 bases, and 18 bases lay in between. Germline V lookup: CDR1 GTSNPN, CDR2 SVGIG (reference sequence). CDR3 length: 15 residues.

The rearrangement links TRBV7-9 to TRBJ2-3, with D possibly being TRBD2 (6 bases). V lost 1 base and J 2 bases, leaving 19 bases between the germline ends. This CDR3 has 18 amino acids. CDR1 and CDR2 (germline): SEHNR, FQNEAQ (reference sequence). The CDR3 DNA reads as TGTGCCAGCAGCTTAGGGGTGCTCGGGCGGGACCCCACAGATACGCAGTATTTT. This translates into CASSLGVLGRDPTDTQYF.